Each of the 22 T cell receptor beta chains below was sequenced from the same sample in a study of blood T cell repertoires in COVID-19 (dated by TCRdb to 2020 to 2022). The library was prepared using the immunoSEQ multiplex PCR assay. Here the immuneACCESS table is served through TCRdb, limited to in-frame sequences with V and J called. Missing clones are a known gap in these copies; in checked studies unresolved V genes cover under half, and the rest lacks a known reason. The sample contains over 400,000 clones, 70% to 90% of them found a single time. Clones ranked in the top ten supply 1.4% of the sample. Sequenced input: peripheral blood. The receptors originated from a woman in her twenties or thirties with active or convalescent COVID-19.

This chain links TRBV10-3 with TRBJ2-1; 8 nucleotides line up with TRBD2. Germline-derived CDR1 and CDR2 are ENHRY and SYGVKD. The CDR3 spans 13 residues. Unmatched junction bases numbered 2, after V lost 9 bases and J lost 1 base. In DNA form, the CDR3 reads TGTGCCATTGCGGGAGGATCCTACAATGAGCAGTTCTTC. As protein: CAIAGGSYNEQFF.

Of note for this clone: Other DNA sequences from this sample encode an identical CDR3 as well. This sequence joins TRBV27 and TRBJ1-1; D perhaps matches TRBD1 (5 bases). V dropped 4 bases and J dropped 3 bases, with 12 bases sitting between them. Looked up from germline, CDR1 is MNHEY and CDR2 is SMNVEV (reference sequence). This CDR3 is 14 amino acids long. CDR3 nucleotides: TGTGCCAGCAGTTCCAGGGAGCGGGACACTGAAGCTTTCTTT. It translates to CASSSRERDTEAFF.

V usage is TRBV29-1 and J usage is TRBJ2-5, with D possibly TRBD2 on 7 matching bases. Germline V lookup: CDR1 SQVTM, CDR2 ANQGSEA. Trimming cost V 3 bases and J 2 bases, with 19 bases left between them. The CDR3 loop spans 16 amino acids. The CDR3 DNA reads as TGCAGCGTTGAGCTAACCCGGGGGGCGGAACAAGAGACCCAGTACTTC. Its translation is CSVELTRGAEQETQYF.

J is TRBJ1-2 and V is TRBV19; no clear D gene. V lost 5 bases, J lost 3 bases, and 16 bases lay in between. Germline V gene sequence: CDR1 LNHDA, CDR2 SQIVND (reference sequence). CDR3 length equals 15 residues. As DNA, the CDR3 is TGTGCCAGTAGTCATCTTCCGGAGATTTACTATGGCTACACCTTC. Its translation: CASSHLPEIYYGYTF.

CDR3 region: CASSANRGVNTEAFF. Written as DNA, the CDR3 is TGTGCCAGCAGCGCGAACAGGGGAGTGAACACTGAAGCTTTCTTT. The chain is built from TRBV9 and TRBJ1-1; 7 bases match TRBD1. The V segment lost 3 bases and the J segment 0 bases; nucleotides outside the gene matches: 5. CDR1 and CDR2 from the germline V gene are SGDLS and YYNGEE. The CDR3 covers 15 residues.

The rearrangement links TRBV29-1 to TRBJ1-1; D unclear. CDR3 size: 13 residues. Germline loops: CDR1 SQVTM, CDR2 ANQGSEA. V lost 6 bases and J 0 bases, leaving 11 bases between the germline ends. CDR3 in DNA: TGCAGCGTGGAGAACGCCCTGAACACTGAAGCTTTCTTT. Protein: CSVENALNTEAFF.

The chain recombines TRBV5-1 with TRBJ1-4, with 7 nucleotides matching TRBD1. There are 15 residues in the CDR3. Unmatched junction bases numbered 5, after V lost 3 bases and J lost 3 bases. The germline gives CDR1 SGHRS, CDR2 YFSETQ. The CDR3 DNA sequence: TGCGCCAGCAGCTCCGGGACAGAAGCTAATGAAAAACTGTTTTTT. It encodes CASSSGTEANEKLFF.

This chain joins TRBV18 and TRBJ2-3; tentatively, D is TRBD1 (6 bases). Trimming removed 6 bases at V and 1 base at J, with 11 bases between. CDR1 and CDR2 (germline): KGHSH, LQKENI. The CDR3 spans 14 residues. The CDR3, as DNA: TGTGCCAGCTCCACAGGGATGGGCACAGATACGCAGTATTTT. Encoded protein: CASSTGMGTDTQYF.

The chain is built from TRBV29-1 and TRBJ2-1; 16 nucleotides match TRBD2. The CDR3 has 17 residues. Per germline, CDR1 SQVTM and CDR2 ANQGSEA. With 5 bases clipped from V and 0 bases from J, the junction kept 4 bases outside the gene matches. As DNA, the CDR3 is TGCAGCGTTTCGGGACTAGCGGGAGGGAGCTCCTACAATGAGCAGTTCTTC. It translates to CSVSGLAGGSSYNEQFF.

This clone came up once. The chain joins TRBV5-1 to TRBJ2-1; TRBD2 aligns across 8 bases. Germline CDR1 reads SGHRS; CDR2 reads YFSETQ. This CDR3 comprises 15 residues. Trimming cost V 3 bases and J 7 bases; bases outside gene matches: 9. This CDR3 reads CASSSPPGLENEQFF. Here the CDR3 DNA reads TGCGCCAGCAGCTCCCCCCCGGGACTAGAGAATGAGCAGTTCTTC.

This clone was observed a handful of times. The chain uses TRBV18 and TRBJ1-1; D gene ambiguous. CDR3 length: 15 amino acids. V gave up 0 bases and J gave up 1 base, with 9 bases separating them. Germline CDR1 and CDR2: KGHSH and LQKENI. DNA of the CDR3: TGTGCCAGCTCACCACCACACAATCGGAACACTGAAGCTTTCTTT. Amino acid sequence: CASSPPHNRNTEAFF.

The chain joins TRBV6-1 to TRBJ1-3; D unresolved. In germline, CDR1 is MNHNS, CDR2 SASEGT. Trimming left V 2 bases short and J 4 bases short, with 6 bases between. The CDR3 is made up of 13 amino acids. CDR3 sequence (DNA): TGTGCCAGCAGTGAATTCCTCGGAAACACCATATATTTT. Its translation: CASSEFLGNTIYF.

The J gene is TRBJ2-3, the V gene TRBV21-1; the D call TRBD1 from the table was never checked on the DNA. TRBV21-1 is given as a pseudogene. The CDR3 totals 15 residues. This chain's CDR3 is CASSNRDRVSDTQYF. The CDR3 coding sequence is TGTGCCAGCAGCAATAGGGACAGGGTATCAGATACGCAGTATTTT.

The chain carries TRBV19 and TRBJ2-7; D is unresolved. Trimming pared 6 bases from V and 0 bases from J, leaving 9 bases between. Germline values: CDR1 LNHDA, CDR2 SQIVND (reference sequence). The length of the CDR3 is 13 residues. The CDR3 DNA follows: TGTGCCAGTAGATCAAGCGACTCCTACGAGCAGTACTTC. As protein: CASRSSDSYEQYF. Filled out from reference TRBV19 and TRBJ2-7, the complete variable domain reads DGGITQSPKYLFRKEGQNVTLSCEQNLNHDAMYWYRQDPGQGLRLIYYSQIVNDFQKGDIAEGYSVSREKKESFPLTVTSAQKNPTAFYLCASRSSDSYEQYFGPGTRLTVT.

The rearrangement joins TRBV4-1 to TRBJ1-4; TRBD1 is a possible D gene (5 bases). Trimming cost V 2 bases and J 5 bases, with 15 bases left between them. This CDR3 contains 16 residues. The germline gives CDR1 MGHRA, CDR2 YSYEKL. The CDR3 sequence: CASSQTGGTENEKLFF. The CDR3 coding sequence is TGCGCCAGCAGCCAAACGGGGGGGACTGAAAATGAAAAACTGTTTTTT.

The J gene is TRBJ1-1, the V gene TRBV6-5; 9 nucleotides line up with TRBD1. The CDR3 loop spans 15 amino acids. The germline V gene has CDR1 MNHEY and CDR2 SVGAGI. The junction had 4 bases not matched to a gene; V was cut back by 0 bases and J by 5 bases. In nucleotides, the CDR3 is TGTGCCAGCAGTTACTCCGGGACAGGGACAACTGAAGCTTTCTTT. Translating gives CASSYSGTGTTEAFF.

The genes are TRBV28 and TRBJ1-2; the D gene is possibly TRBD1 (5 bases). The CDR3 extends over 14 amino acids. V shed 1 base and J shed 4 bases, with 10 bases lying between them. The germline CDR1 and CDR2 sequences are MDHEN and SYDVKM. In nucleotides, the CDR3 is TGTGCCAGCAGTTTATTGGGGGGAGCCTATGGCTACACCTTC. Encoded protein: CASSLLGGAYGYTF.

The chain links TRBV5-4 to TRBJ2-3; 8 bases are a match to TRBD2. CDR1 SGHNT and CDR2 YYREEE come from the germline V gene (reference sequence). The CDR3 loop spans 15 amino acids. J lost 5 bases, V lost 2 bases, and 7 bases had no gene match. Written as DNA, the CDR3 is TGTGCCAGCAGCTTTGTCAGCGGGAGTTTAGATACGCAGTATTTT. This translates into CASSFVSGSLDTQYF.

This clone is a singleton in its sample. The chain is built from TRBV7-9 and TRBJ2-7, with D possibly matching TRBD2 (7 bases). Germline V gene sequence: CDR1 SEHNR, CDR2 FQNEAQ (reference sequence). The CDR3 sequence is 15 residues long. The V end was cut by 1 base, the J end by 3 bases, with 13 bases between. The CDR3, as DNA: TGTGCCAGCAGCTTAGAACAGGGCGGGGGCTACGAGCAGTACTTC. This codes for CASSLEQGGGYEQYF.

The gene calls are TRBV5-8 and TRBJ1-1, with 8 bases aligning to TRBD1. J lost 3 bases, V lost 4 bases, and 8 bases had no gene match. Germline CDR1 SGHTS, CDR2 YDEGEE. This CDR3 has 15 residues. CDR3 residues: CASSPGGGWDTEAFF. CDR3 nucleotides: TGTGCCAGCAGCCCAGGGGGCGGTTGGGACACTGAAGCTTTCTTT.

The chain uses TRBV4-1 and TRBJ2-2; TRBD2 is a possible D gene (5 bases). Germline-derived CDR1 and CDR2 are MGHRA and YSYEKL. This CDR3 contains 15 residues. V lost 4 bases and J 4 bases, leaving 13 bases between the germline ends. The CDR3 nucleotides are TGCGCCAGCAGCCCAGAGACTATTCGCACCGGGGAGCTGTTTTTT. Amino acid sequence: CASSPETIRTGELFF.

The rearrangement uses TRBV29-1 and TRBJ1-2; a possible D gene is TRBD1 (6 bases). CDR3 length: 12 residues. The ends were cut back, 6 bases at V and 2 bases at J, with 10 bases in the middle. Germline CDR1 and CDR2: SQVTM and ANQGSEA. CDR3 DNA sequence: TGCAGCGTGAAAACAGGGAACTATGGCTACACCTTC. This gives the protein CSVKTGNYGYTF.